The entry below describes one T cell receptor (beta chain). Clones were read by immunoSEQ multiplex PCR, and TCRdb kept only the in-frame ones, dropping some. The repertoire holds hundreds of thousands of clones, with about nine tenths as singletons. Participant-reported clinical history was the basis for cohort assignment. This record comes from a study of blood T cell repertoires in COVID-19. At the level of the study: Two negative PCRs, clearance, or symptom resolution were required of recovered Cohort 3 donors.

Sequencing was done on a sample of PBMCs or T cells enriched from blood (not recorded which). This sequence was found in a woman aged 50 to 65 in a cohort exposed to, infected with or recovered from COVID-19 (not recorded which).

In DNA, the CDR3 is TGTGCCTCCCCCCGTCCAGGGGGCCTCACTGAAGCTTTCTTT. This gives the protein CASPRPGGLTEAFF. The chain couples TRBV30 to TRBJ1-1; 8 bases map to TRBD1. The V gene end was trimmed by 7 bases and the J gene end by 4 bases; junction bases not matched to a gene: 11. Looked up from germline, CDR1 is GTSNPN and CDR2 is SVGIG (reference sequence). The CDR3 covers 14 residues.